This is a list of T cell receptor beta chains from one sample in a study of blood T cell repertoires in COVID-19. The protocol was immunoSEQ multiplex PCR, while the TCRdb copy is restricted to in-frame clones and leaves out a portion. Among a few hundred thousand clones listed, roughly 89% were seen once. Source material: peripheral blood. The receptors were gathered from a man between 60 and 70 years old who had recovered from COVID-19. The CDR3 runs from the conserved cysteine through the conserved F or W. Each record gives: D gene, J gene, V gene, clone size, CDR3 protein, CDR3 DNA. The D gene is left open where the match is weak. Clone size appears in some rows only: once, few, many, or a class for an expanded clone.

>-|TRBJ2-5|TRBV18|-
CASSPPNLLRGETQYF
TGTGCCAGCTCACCTCCGAACCTCCTCAGGGGAGAGACCCAGTACTTC
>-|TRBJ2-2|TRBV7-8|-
CASSFFLNTGELFF
TGTGCCAGCAGCTTCTTCTTGAACACCGGGGAGCTGTTTTTT
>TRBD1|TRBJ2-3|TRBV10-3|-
CATQGGTDTQYF
TGTGCCACCCAGGGGGGCACAGATACGCAGTATTTT
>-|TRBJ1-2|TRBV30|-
CAWSWADYGYTF
TGTGCCTGGAGTTGGGCAGACTATGGCTACACCTTC
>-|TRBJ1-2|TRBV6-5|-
CASTPAGSNYGYTF
TGTGCCAGCACCCCGGCGGGAAGTAACTATGGCTACACCTTC
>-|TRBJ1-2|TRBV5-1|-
CASSPSGEVHGYTF
TGCGCCAGCAGCCCCTCCGGCGAGGTACATGGCTACACCTTC
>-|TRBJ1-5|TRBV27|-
CASRISLGGNQPQHF
TGTGCCAGCAGAATCAGCCTCGGGGGCAATCAGCCCCAGCATTTT
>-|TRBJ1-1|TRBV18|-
CASSPSIKTGNTEAFF
TGTGCCAGCTCACCCTCGATTAAGACAGGGAACACTGAAGCTTTCTTT
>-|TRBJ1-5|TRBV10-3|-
CAISTGSNQPQHF
TGTGCCATCAGTACAGGGAGCAATCAGCCCCAGCATTTT
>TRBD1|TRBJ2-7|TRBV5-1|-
CASRSQGLRYEQYF
TGCGCCAGCAGATCACAGGGGTTGCGCTACGAGCAGTACTTC
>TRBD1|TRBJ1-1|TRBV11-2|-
CASSPRTGRDTEAFF
TGTGCCAGCAGCCCACGGACAGGGAGGGATACTGAAGCTTTCTTT
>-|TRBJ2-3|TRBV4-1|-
CASSQGPGKGTDTQYF
TGCGCCAGCAGCCAAGGTCCGGGGAAAGGGACAGATACGCAGTATTTT
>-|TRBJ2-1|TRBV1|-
CTSSASGGPTWEQFF
TGCACCAGCAGCGCCAGCGGCGGTCCCACATGGGAGCAGTTCTTC
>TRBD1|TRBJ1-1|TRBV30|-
CAWRTGENTEAFF
TGTGCCTGGAGGACAGGGGAGAACACTGAAGCTTTCTTT
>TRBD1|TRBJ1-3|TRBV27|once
CASSPGTGGSGNTIYF
TGTGCCAGCAGTCCTGGGACAGGGGGCTCTGGAAACACCATATATTTT
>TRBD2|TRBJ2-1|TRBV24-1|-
CATSETSGRAGDEQFF
TGTGCCACCAGTGAGACTAGCGGGAGGGCCGGGGATGAGCAGTTCTTC
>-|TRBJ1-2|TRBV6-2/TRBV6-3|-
CASSYQGYGYTF
TGTGCCAGCAGTTATCAGGGCTATGGCTACACCTTC
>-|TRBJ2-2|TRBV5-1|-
CASTQGRPNTGELFF
TGCGCCAGCACCCAGGGCAGACCGAACACCGGGGAGCTGTTTTTT
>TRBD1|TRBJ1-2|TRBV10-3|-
CAISEQLSGTGDSYGYTF
TGTGCCATCAGTGAGCAACTCTCCGGGACAGGGGACAGCTATGGCTACACCTTC
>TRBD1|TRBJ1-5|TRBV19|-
CASTQGQGGNQPQHF
TGTGCCAGTACCCAAGGACAGGGAGGCAATCAGCCCCAGCATTTT
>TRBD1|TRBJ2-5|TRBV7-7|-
CASSPDRGRGETQYF
TGTGCCAGCAGCCCCGACAGGGGGCGGGGTGAGACCCAGTACTTC
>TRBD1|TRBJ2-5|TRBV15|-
CATSRDRVDETQYF
TGTGCCACCAGCAGGGACAGGGTTGACGAGACCCAGTACTTC
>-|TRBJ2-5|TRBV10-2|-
CASSVQETQYF
TGCGCCAGCAGCGTCCAAGAGACCCAGTACTTC
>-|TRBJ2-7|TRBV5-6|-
CASSSRQGRREQYF
TGTGCCAGCAGCTCCCGGCAGGGGCGAAGGGAGCAGTACTTC
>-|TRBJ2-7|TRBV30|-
CAWGGPAGSYEQYF
TGTGCCTGGGGGGGGCCAGCGGGTTCCTACGAGCAGTACTTC
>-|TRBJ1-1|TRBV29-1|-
CSVGTARNTEAFF
TGCAGCGTTGGAACAGCCCGGAACACTGAAGCTTTCTTT
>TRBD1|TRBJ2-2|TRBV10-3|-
CAISGTGGSTGELFF
TGTGCCATCAGTGGGACAGGGGGCAGCACCGGGGAGCTGTTTTTT
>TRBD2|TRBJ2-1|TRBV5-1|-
CASSSSGSDNEQFF
TGCGCCAGCAGCTCTAGCGGGAGCGACAATGAGCAGTTCTTC
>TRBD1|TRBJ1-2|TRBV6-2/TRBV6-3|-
CASSSPGQYSGYTF
TGTGCCAGCAGTTCCCCGGGACAGTACAGTGGCTACACCTTC
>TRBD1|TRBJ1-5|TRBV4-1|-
CASSQDLQGYQPQHF
TGCGCCAGCAGCCAAGATTTACAGGGGTATCAGCCCCAGCATTTT
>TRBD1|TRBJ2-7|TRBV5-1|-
CASSPAQTGKGEQYF
TGCGCCAGCAGCCCCGCACAGACAGGGAAGGGCGAGCAGTACTTC
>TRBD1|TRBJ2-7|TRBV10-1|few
CASSPNRGLRPYEQYF
TGCGCCAGCAGTCCGAACAGGGGGTTGAGACCCTACGAGCAGTACTTC
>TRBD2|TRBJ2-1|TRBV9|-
CASTREGSYNEQFF
TGTGCCAGCACGCGGGAGGGCTCCTACAATGAGCAGTTCTTC
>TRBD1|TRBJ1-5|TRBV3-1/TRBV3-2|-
CASQAGQGYQPQHF
TGTGCCAGCCAGGCGGGACAGGGCTATCAGCCCCAGCATTTT
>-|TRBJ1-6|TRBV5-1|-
CASSLNLYNSPLHF
TGCGCCAGCAGCTTGAATCTTTATAATTCACCCCTCCACTTT
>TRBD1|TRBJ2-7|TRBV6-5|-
CASRNLDRGHEQYF
TGTGCCAGCAGGAACTTGGACAGGGGCCACGAGCAGTACTTC
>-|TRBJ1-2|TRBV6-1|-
CASSEGAGGYTF
TGTGCCAGCAGTGAAGGGGCGGGTGGCTACACCTTC
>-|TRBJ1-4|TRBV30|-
CAWSVRGTRDEKLFF
TGTGCCTGGAGTGTACGCGGGACCAGGGATGAAAAACTGTTTTTT
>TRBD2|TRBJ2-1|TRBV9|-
CASSVAWTSGSGDNEQFF
TGTGCCAGCAGCGTAGCTTGGACTAGCGGGAGCGGGGACAATGAGCAGTTCTTC
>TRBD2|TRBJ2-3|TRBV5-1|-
CASSFTGRAEDTQYF
TGCGCCAGCAGCTTTACCGGGAGGGCCGAAGATACGCAGTATTTT
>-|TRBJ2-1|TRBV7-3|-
CASSLTLNNEQFF
TGTGCCAGCAGCTTGACACTGAACAATGAGCAGTTCTTC
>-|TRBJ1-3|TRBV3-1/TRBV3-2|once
CASSLGGGSGNTIYF
TGTGCCAGCAGCTTAGGCGGAGGTTCCGGAAACACCATATATTTT
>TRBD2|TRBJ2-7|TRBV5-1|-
CASRAGGDRSPYEQYF
TGCGCCAGCAGGGCGGGGGGAGACAGGAGCCCCTACGAGCAGTACTTC
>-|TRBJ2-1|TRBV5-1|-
CASSLDGNYNEQFF
TGCGCCAGCAGCTTGGACGGGAACTACAATGAGCAGTTCTTC